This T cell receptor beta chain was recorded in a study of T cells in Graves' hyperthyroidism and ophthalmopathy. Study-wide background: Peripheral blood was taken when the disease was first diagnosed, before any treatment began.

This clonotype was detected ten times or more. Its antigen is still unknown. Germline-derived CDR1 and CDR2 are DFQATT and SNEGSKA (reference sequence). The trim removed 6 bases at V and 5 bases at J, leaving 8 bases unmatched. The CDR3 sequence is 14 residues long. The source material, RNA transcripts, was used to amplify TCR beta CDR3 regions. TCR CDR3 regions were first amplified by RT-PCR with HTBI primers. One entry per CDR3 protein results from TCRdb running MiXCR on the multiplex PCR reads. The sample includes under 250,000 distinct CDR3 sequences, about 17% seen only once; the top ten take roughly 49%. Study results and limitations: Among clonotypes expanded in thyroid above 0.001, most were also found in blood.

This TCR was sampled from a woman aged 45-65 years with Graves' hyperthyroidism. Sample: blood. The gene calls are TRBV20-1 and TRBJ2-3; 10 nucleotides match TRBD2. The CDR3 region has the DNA TGCAGTGCGACAGCGGGAGGGCCGGGAGATACGCAGTATTTT. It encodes CSATAGGPGDTQYF.